The 6 T cell receptor beta chains given below trace back to one sample, sequenced in a study of T cells in Graves' hyperthyroidism and ophthalmopathy. Template material for amplifying TCR beta CDR3 regions consisted of RNA transcripts. TCR CDR3 regions were first amplified by RT-PCR with HTBI primers. Each CDR3 protein gets one entry after TCRdb re-called the multiplex PCR reads with MiXCR. The table includes 200,000 or so distinct CDR3 sequences, around a sixth detected once. Sequences were obtained from blood. These receptor sequences come from a woman aged 50 to 65 with Graves' hyperthyroidism.

This clonotype turned up a few times. The chain uses TRBV7-8 and TRBJ2-1, with 12 bases identical to TRBD2. Germline CDR1 is SGHVS and CDR2 is FQNEAQ. The CDR3 totals 17 residues. V lost 8 bases and J lost 2; bases outside the gene matches: 10. The CDR3 spells CASADTSGRSPYNEQFF. CDR3 sequence (DNA): TGTGCCAGCGCAGATACTAGCGGGAGGAGTCCCTACAATGAGCAGTTCTTC. Variable domain in full (rest from reference TRBV7-8 and TRBJ2-1): GAGVSQSPRYKVAKRGQDVALRCDPISGHVSLFWYQQALGQGPEFLTYFQNEAQLDKSGLPSDRFFAERPEGSVSTLKIQRTQQEDSAVYLCASADTSGRSPYNEQFFGPGTRLTVL.

This clonotype was recorded a few times. This chain joins TRBV28 and TRBJ2-7; TRBD2 matches 7 bases. The trim removed 7 bases at V and 1 base at J, leaving 10 bases unmatched. The length of the CDR3 is 15 residues. Germline loops: CDR1 MDHEN, CDR2 SYDVKM. CDR3 protein: CASNPPASGSYEQYF. CDR3 nucleotides: TGTGCCAGCAATCCCCCCGCTAGCGGTTCCTACGAGCAGTACTTC.

This clonotype came up a few times. V gene TRBV19 combines with J gene TRBJ2-1; D is unclear. Germline V gene data show CDR1 as LNHDA and CDR2 as SQIVND (reference sequence). V was trimmed by 9 bases and J by 2 bases, leaving 26 bases between them. CDR3 length: 18 residues. DNA of the CDR3: TGTGCCAGCCGTAACCATTTTCAGACCCGAGTCCCCTACAATGAGCAGTTCTTC. Amino acid sequence: CASRNHFQTRVPYNEQFF.

This clonotype was counted ten times or more. The genes are TRBV12-3 or TRBV12-4 and TRBJ2-1, with 9 nucleotides matching TRBD2. The CDR3 is 14 amino acids. Unmatched junction bases numbered 6, after V lost 5 bases and J lost 7 bases. The chain's CDR3 is CASSELAGKNEQFF. In nucleotides, the CDR3 is TGTGCCAGCAGTGAACTAGCGGGTAAAAATGAGCAGTTCTTC.

There are many counts of this clonotype. This rearrangement joins TRBV7-9 to TRBJ2-5; D uncertain. Trimming removed 5 bases from V and 4 bases from J, with 11 bases in between. The CDR3 is made up of 13 amino acids. The V gene's germline CDR1 is SEHNR and CDR2 FQNEAQ (reference sequence). The CDR3 sequence: CASSRSASETQYF. The CDR3 region has the DNA TGTGCCAGCAGCCGCTCAGCTTCAGAGACCCAGTACTTC.

This clonotype was seen many times. The V call is TRBV28, the J call TRBJ2-1, with a tentative D call TRBD2 (6 bases). This CDR3 spans 13 amino acids. Trimming shortened V by 9 bases and J by 0 bases, and 9 bases separated the two germline ends. Germline-derived CDR1 and CDR2 are MDHEN and SYDVKM. CDR3 sequence (DNA): TGTGCCAGTAAGACTAGCTCCTACAATGAGCAGTTCTTC. This sequence encodes CASKTSSYNEQFF.